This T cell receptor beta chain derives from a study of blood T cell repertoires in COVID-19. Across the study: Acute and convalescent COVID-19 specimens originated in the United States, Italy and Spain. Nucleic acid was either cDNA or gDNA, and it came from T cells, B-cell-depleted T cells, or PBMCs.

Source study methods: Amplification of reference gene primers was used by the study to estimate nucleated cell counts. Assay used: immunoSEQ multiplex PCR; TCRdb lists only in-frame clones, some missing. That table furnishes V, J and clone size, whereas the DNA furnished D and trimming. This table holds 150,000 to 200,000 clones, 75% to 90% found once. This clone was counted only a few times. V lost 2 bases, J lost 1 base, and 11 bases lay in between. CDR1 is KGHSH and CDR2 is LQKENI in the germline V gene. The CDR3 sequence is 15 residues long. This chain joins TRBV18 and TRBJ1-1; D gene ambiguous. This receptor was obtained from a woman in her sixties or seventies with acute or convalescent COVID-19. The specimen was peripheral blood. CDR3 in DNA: TGTGCCAGCTCACCAAATTCCCATCCGAACACTGAAGCTTTCTTT. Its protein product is CASSPNSHPNTEAFF.